This T cell receptor beta chain originates from a study of HIV-infected patients and healthy controls. 400 to 550 ng RNA was reverse transcribed with alpha and beta constant-region primers. Separate chain-specific third strand synthesis with multiplexing indices produced the alpha and beta libraries. Each cDNA molecule was barcoded, and a single primer pair amplified each chain. The library got P5 and P7 elements plus a second index, then a roughly 23-cycle PCR. MiXCR, run by TCRdb on the 5' RACE reads, gives a single entry per CDR3 protein. The table records about 6,500 distinct CDR3 sequences, around 6.7% of them present only once. Follow-up blood was drawn about 14 weeks, roughly three months, after antiretroviral therapy began. No cell fractionation was done, so the repertoire covers all unsorted peripheral blood T cells. Peripheral blood, 2 to 2.5 ml, was drawn for RNA extraction. This CDR3 contains 13 residues. Trimming shortened V by 3 bases and J by 5 bases, and 5 bases separated the two germline ends. CDR1 and CDR2 from the germline V gene are SGHVS and FQNEAQ.

The chain is built from TRBV7-8 and TRBJ1-6; D is undetermined. The source material was blood, sampled during antiretroviral therapy. The TCR comes from an adult with HIV infection. CDR3 sequence reads: CASSLTDNSPLHF. DNA of the CDR3: TGTGCCAGCAGCTTGACGGATAATTCACCCCTCCACTTT.